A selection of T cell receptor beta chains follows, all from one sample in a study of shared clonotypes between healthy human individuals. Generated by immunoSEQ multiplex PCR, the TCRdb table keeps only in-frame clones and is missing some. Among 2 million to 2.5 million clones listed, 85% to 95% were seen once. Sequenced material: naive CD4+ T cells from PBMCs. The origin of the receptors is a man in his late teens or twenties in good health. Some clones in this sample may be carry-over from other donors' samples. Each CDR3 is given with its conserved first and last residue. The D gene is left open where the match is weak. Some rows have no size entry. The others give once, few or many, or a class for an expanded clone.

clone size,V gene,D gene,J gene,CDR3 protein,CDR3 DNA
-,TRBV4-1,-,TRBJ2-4,CASSQEEGAKNIQYF,TGCGCCAGCAGCCAAGAAGAGGGGGCCAAAAACATTCAGTACTTC
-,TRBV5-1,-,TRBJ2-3,CASSLARPSTDTQYF,TGCGCCAGCAGCCTAGCAAGGCCTAGCACAGATACGCAGTATTTT
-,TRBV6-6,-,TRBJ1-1,CASSYSGGNTEAFF,TGTGCCAGCAGTTACTCGGGGGGTAACACTGAAGCTTTCTTT
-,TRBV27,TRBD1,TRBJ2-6,CASSFRSGQGVSGANVLTF,TGTGCCAGCAGTTTTAGATCGGGACAGGGAGTCTCAGGGGCCAACGTCCTGACTTTC
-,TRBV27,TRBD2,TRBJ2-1,CASTPSGSRDEQFF,TGTGCCAGCACCCCTAGCGGGAGTCGTGATGAGCAGTTCTTC
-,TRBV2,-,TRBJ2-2,CASRRTGRTGELFF,TGTGCCAGCCGACGAACAGGGAGAACCGGGGAGCTGTTTTTT
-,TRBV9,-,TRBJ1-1,CASSVSDKNTEAFF,TGTGCCAGCAGCGTCAGCGATAAGAACACTGAAGCTTTCTTT
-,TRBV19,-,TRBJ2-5,CASRNKWGRFPETQYF,TGTGCCAGTAGGAACAAGTGGGGCCGCTTTCCAGAGACCCAGTACTTC
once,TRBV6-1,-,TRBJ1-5,CASSDWTEDQPQHF,TGTGCCAGCAGTGATTGGACAGAGGATCAGCCCCAGCATTTT
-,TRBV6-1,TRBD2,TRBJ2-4,CASSEGLAGGPKNIQYF,TGTGCCAGCAGTGAAGGCTTGGCGGGAGGGCCCAAAAACATTCAGTACTTC
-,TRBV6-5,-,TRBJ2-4,CASSYGRGAGNIQYF,TGTGCCAGCAGTTACGGTCGAGGGGCTGGGAACATTCAGTACTTC
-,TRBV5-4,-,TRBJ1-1,CASSRLGGRNTEAFF,TGTGCCAGCAGCCGCTTGGGGGGCCGGAACACTGAAGCTTTCTTT
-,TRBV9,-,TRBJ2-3,CASSLERRVADTQYF,TGTGCCAGCAGCCTCGAGCGGAGAGTGGCAGATACGCAGTATTTT
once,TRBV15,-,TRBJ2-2,CATSRAGELFF,TGTGCCACCAGCAGAGCCGGGGAGCTGTTTTTT
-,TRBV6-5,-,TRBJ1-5,CASRAGNQPQHF,TGTGCCAGCAGGGCAGGGAATCAGCCCCAGCATTTT
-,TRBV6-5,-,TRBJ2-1,CASRGGVSNEQFF,TGTGCCAGCAGGGGTGGGGTCTCCAATGAGCAGTTCTTC
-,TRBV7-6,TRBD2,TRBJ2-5,CASSLLAGGSETQYF,TGTGCCAGCAGCTTACTAGCGGGAGGCAGTGAGACCCAGTACTTC
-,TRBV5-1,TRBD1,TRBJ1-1,CASSLGGRQGNTEAFF,TGCGCCAGCAGCTTGGGAGGTCGACAGGGGAACACTGAAGCTTTCTTT
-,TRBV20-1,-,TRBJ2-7,CSASSVDEQYF,TGCAGTGCTAGTAGCGTCGACGAGCAGTACTTC
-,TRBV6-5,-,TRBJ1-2,CASSYGGGSNYGYTF,TGTGCCAGCAGTTACGGTGGCGGATCAAACTATGGCTACACCTTC
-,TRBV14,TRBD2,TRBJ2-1,CASSQSISGTNEQFF,TGTGCCAGCAGCCAAAGTATTAGCGGGACAAATGAGCAGTTCTTC
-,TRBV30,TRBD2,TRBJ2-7,CAWSSLLAASYEQYF,TGTGCCTGGAGTTCTCTACTAGCGGCATCCTACGAGCAGTACTTC
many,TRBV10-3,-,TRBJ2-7,CAISETGTEGLSYEQYF,TGTGCCATCAGTGAGACCGGGACGGAGGGACTGTCCTACGAGCAGTACTTC
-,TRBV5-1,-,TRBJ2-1,CASSSGQPSSYNEQFF,TGCGCCAGCAGCTCCGGACAGCCTAGCTCCTACAATGAGCAGTTCTTC
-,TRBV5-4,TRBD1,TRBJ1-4,CASSLTTGIGEKLFF,TGTGCCAGCAGCCTAACGACAGGGATCGGCGAAAAACTGTTTTTT
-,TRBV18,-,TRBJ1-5,CASSPTTPQGHQPQHF,TGTGCCAGCTCACCAACGACCCCCCAGGGGCATCAGCCCCAGCATTTT
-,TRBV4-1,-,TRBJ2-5,CASSQGGQGWGETQYF,TGCGCCAGCAGCCAAGGAGGGCAGGGGTGGGGGGAGACCCAGTACTTC